The rows below give T cell receptor beta chains drawn from one sample of a study of blood T cell repertoires in COVID-19. The assay was immunoSEQ multiplex PCR, and TCRdb's table has in-frame clones only and misses some. The sample contains roughly 300,000 clones, approximately 91% of which appear only once. The specimen sequenced was PBMCs or T cells enriched from blood (not recorded which). These receptors were collected from a woman between 40 and 50 years old with acute COVID-19. The conserved cysteine and the conserved F or W are not part of the CDR3 here. Fields, in order: J gene, V gene, CDR3 protein.

>TRBJ2-7|TRBV27
ASRRASGRAASEQY
>TRBJ1-2|TRBV9
ASSATGTLYGYT
>TRBJ2-5|TRBV19
ASSETGTGLETQY
>TRBJ2-7|TRBV5-1
ASSWASGTGAYEQY
>TRBJ2-1|TRBV11-2
ASSLAGLAGLNEQF
>TRBJ1-3|TRBV5-5
ASSPQGLSGNTIY
>TRBJ2-1|TRBV2
ASSEMFSGLGEQF
>TRBJ2-7|TRBV7-6
ASSSRRGLDEQY
>TRBJ1-5|TRBV2
ASSEVKFDRESLSNQPQH
>TRBJ1-6|TRBV5-4
ASSLGGYNSPLH
>TRBJ1-2|TRBV7-9
ASSLDENRGYT
>TRBJ1-2|TRBV2
ASSEDRGFGYT
>TRBJ1-6|TRBV5-1
ASSLADRATGSPLH
>TRBJ2-3|TRBV24-1
ATSEQGVMDTQY
>TRBJ2-7|TRBV6-5
ASISAGTGNYEQY
>TRBJ2-1|TRBV2
ASRRDNNEQF
>TRBJ2-7|TRBV6-2/TRBV6-3
ASSTSWDRGYEQY
>TRBJ2-5|TRBV23-1
ASSQYHPDRGPQETQY
>TRBJ1-6|TRBV12-3/TRBV12-4
ASSFGGSPLH
>TRBJ1-6|TRBV19
ASSIGGGLNSPLH
>TRBJ1-3|TRBV5-6
ASRTSPGHGNTIY
>TRBJ2-3|TRBV18
ASSPSRASGGADTQY
>TRBJ1-5|TRBV28
ATDTRDRGNQPQH
>TRBJ2-7|TRBV2
ASREDRLDSYEQY
>TRBJ1-6|TRBV24-1
ATSDSRGGFNSPLH
>TRBJ2-2|TRBV6-5
ASSLRTGVTTGELF
>TRBJ2-5|TRBV5-4
ASSLAYASGGARETQY
>TRBJ1-6|TRBV28
ASRVQGHYSPLH
>TRBJ2-5|TRBV7-2
ASSSTGETQY
>TRBJ1-3|TRBV6-5
ASRGPGQGITIY
>TRBJ1-2|TRBV27
ASTSSGLRDYGYT
>TRBJ1-1|TRBV28
ASSLGTGTGIKAF
>TRBJ1-6|TRBV6-5
ASSYFDRSQSPLH
>TRBJ2-7|TRBV6-6
ASSSGTGNNEQY
>TRBJ2-3|TRBV3-1/TRBV3-2
ASRSTSGGTDTQY
>TRBJ2-7|TRBV7-2
ASSQPKRTSGLSYEQY
>TRBJ2-1|TRBV30
AWSVLAGGVAYNEQF
>TRBJ1-5|TRBV24-1
ATSVGGNNQPQH
>TRBJ2-7|TRBV27
ASRASGRSYEQY
>TRBJ2-1|TRBV7-9
ASSSRLAGVNNEQF
>TRBJ2-1|TRBV18
ASSPLQGARDEQF
>TRBJ2-7|TRBV30
AWSLRSSSYEQY
>TRBJ2-4|TRBV4-3
ASSQDKGALAKNIQY
>TRBJ1-2|TRBV18
ASSPGEVGGYT
>TRBJ2-7|TRBV6-5
ASSSSDRTAYEQY